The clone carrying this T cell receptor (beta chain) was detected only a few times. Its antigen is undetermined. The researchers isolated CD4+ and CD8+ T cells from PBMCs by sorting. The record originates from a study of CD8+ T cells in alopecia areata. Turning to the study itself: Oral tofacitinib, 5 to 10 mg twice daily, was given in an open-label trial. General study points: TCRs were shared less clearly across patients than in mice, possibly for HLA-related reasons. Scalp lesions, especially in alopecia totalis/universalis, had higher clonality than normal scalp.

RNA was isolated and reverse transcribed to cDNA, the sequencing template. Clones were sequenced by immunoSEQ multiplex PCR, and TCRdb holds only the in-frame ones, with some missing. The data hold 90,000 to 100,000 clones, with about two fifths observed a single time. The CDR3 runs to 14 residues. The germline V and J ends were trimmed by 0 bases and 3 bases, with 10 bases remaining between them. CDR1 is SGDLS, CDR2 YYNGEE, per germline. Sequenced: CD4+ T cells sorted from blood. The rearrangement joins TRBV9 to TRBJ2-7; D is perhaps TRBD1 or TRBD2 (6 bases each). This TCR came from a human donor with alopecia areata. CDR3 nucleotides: TGTGCCAGCAGCGTAGCGGGGGCCATCTACGAGCAGTACTTC. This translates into CASSVAGAIYEQYF.